This T cell receptor (beta chain) was observed in a study of OX40 agonist ivuxolimab in advanced cancers. Study summary: The patients received agonistic anti-OX40 (CD134) antibody ivuxolimab. From roughly 23 to 85 years was the age range, with a mean of 60 years, and 65% to 90% were male. Whole-study findings and limits: CD4+ and CD8+ blood T cells expanded clonally by week 6 at 0.1 to 3.0 mg/kg.

Profiling relied on immunoSEQ multiplex PCR, and the TCRdb table lists in-frame clones only, not all of them. Among 79,000 or so clones listed, 91% were seen once. A remark on this clone: Its antigen is unknown.

The source of this sequence is an adult with an advanced solid tumor such as melanoma, head and neck, liver or kidney cancer. The material sequenced was CD4+ or CD8+ T cells sorted from blood, taken in a trial of the OX40 agonist ivuxolimab.

CDR3 region: CASSDRITDTQYF. DNA for the CDR3: TGTGCCAGCAGCGACCGAATCACAGATACGCAGTATTTT. The gene calls are TRBV7-2 and TRBJ2-3; D unclear. The CDR3 runs 13 residues. CDR1 SGHTA and CDR2 FQGNSA come from the germline V gene. Trimming took off 5 bases at V and 2 bases at J, with 8 bases between the two ends.